This entry lists 3 T cell receptor beta chains sequenced from one sample in a study of blood T cell repertoires in COVID-19. Using immunoSEQ multiplex PCR, the repertoire was profiled, and TCRdb retains in-frame clones only, with some absent. The sample includes 140,000 to 150,000 clones, around 82% seen only once; the top ten take about 5%. Sequencing was carried out using peripheral blood. The source of these receptors is a woman aged 45-59 years with acute or convalescent COVID-19.

This chain uses TRBV18 with TRBJ1-1; 7 bases align to TRBD1. The CDR3 has 15 amino acids. Germline lookup yields CDR1 KGHSH and CDR2 LQKENI. Trimming at V came to 0 bases and at J to 6 bases, leaving 7 bases not matched to a gene. The CDR3 region has the DNA TGTGCCAGCTCACCACCCGACAGGGTAAAGGCTGAAGCTTTCTTT. It yields the protein CASSPPDRVKAEAFF.

The chain combines TRBV4-2 with TRBJ2-1; 9 bases agree with TRBD2. The CDR3 has 14 residues. Germline V gene sequence: CDR1 LGHNA, CDR2 YNFKEQ. V shed 4 bases and J 5 bases; nucleotides not matched to a gene: 3. The CDR3 spells CASSPSGINNEQFF. The CDR3 DNA is TGTGCCAGCAGCCCTAGCGGGATCAACAATGAGCAGTTCTTC.

This chain joins TRBV7-2 and TRBJ1-1; 7 bases are a match to TRBD1. The CDR3 runs to 15 residues. J was trimmed by 8 bases and V by 5 bases; bases with no gene match: 14. Germline values: CDR1 SGHTA, CDR2 FQGNSA. CDR3 sequence reads: CASSQTYRGQSEAFF. The CDR3 DNA is TGTGCCAGCAGCCAAACTTACAGGGGCCAATCGGAAGCTTTCTTT. The whole variable domain, filled in from reference TRBV7-2 and TRBJ1-1, reads GAGVSQSPSNKVTEKGKDVELRCDPISGHTALYWYRQSLGQGLEFLIYFQGNSAPDKSGLPSDRFSAERTGGSVSTLTIQRTQQEDSAVYLCASSQTYRGQSEAFFGQGTRLTVV.